A single T cell receptor beta chain is shown here with its context. The antigen is not known. Next came a second PCR, run for roughly 6 to 11 cycles, which used a sample-barcoded 5' primer along with a J-beta primer mix. TCRdb processed the 5' RACE reads anew with MiXCR; each CDR3 protein has one entry. The sample includes some 370,000 distinct CDR3 sequences, approximately 51% of them seen just once. This specimen belongs to a study of blood T cells in healthy people across ages. This CDR3 region has 14 residues. Germline V lookup: CDR1 SGHTA, CDR2 FQGNSA. The J segment lost 7 bases and the V segment lost 6 bases, leaving 11 bases of the junction unmatched. Study outcomes and limitations: Diversity figures based on one million T cells were deemed too low. Per-million-T-cell TCR beta diversity fell roughly linearly with age.

Source material: blood. The sequence derives from a man aged 55 to 70 in good health. The rearrangement links TRBV7-2 to TRBJ2-7, with 8 bases aligning to TRBD1. CDR3 in DNA: TGTGCCAGCAGACCCGGACAGGGTGGAGGGGAGCAGTACTTC. Translating it yields CASRPGQGGGEQYF.